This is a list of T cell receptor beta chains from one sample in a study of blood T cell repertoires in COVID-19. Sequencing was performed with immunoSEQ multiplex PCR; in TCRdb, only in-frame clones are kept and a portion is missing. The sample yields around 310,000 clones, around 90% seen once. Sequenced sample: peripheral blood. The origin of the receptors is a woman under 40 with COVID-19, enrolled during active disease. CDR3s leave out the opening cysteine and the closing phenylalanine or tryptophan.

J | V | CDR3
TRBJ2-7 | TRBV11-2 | ASSNGRLGSYEQY
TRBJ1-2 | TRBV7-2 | ASSLDFGAALGGYT
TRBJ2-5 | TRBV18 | ASSPPSKRGETQY
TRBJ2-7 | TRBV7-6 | ASSPTSGKSEQY
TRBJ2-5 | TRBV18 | ASSPSPDRREETQY
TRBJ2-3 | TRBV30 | AGGEASGRAADTQY
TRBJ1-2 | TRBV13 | ASSSNRGSYGYT
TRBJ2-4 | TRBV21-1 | ASSTGVGQQGASKNIQY
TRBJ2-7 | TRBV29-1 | SGALGTGVSEQY
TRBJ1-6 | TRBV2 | ASSTGTSNSPLH
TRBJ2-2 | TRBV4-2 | ASSGRDRSNTGELF
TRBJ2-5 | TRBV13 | ASSLHGTGDLTQY
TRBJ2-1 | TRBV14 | ASSQFSGRARNEQF
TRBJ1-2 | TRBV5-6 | ASSLVQGHGYT
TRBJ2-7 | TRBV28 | ASRTSGDYYEQY
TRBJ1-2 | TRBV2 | ASTRTGGRDYGYT
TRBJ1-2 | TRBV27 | ASSLTGGGYGYT
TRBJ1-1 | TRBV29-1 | SVLMGGTEAF
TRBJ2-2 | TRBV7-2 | ASSTWTENTGELF
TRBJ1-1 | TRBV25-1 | ASRYTQNTEAF